These 21 T cell receptor beta chains were sequenced from one sample in a study of cytomegalovirus exposure and HLA in healthy donors (dated by TCRdb to about 2017). Library construction relied on the immunoSEQ multiplex PCR assay. For the multiplex PCR, a mixture combining 60 forward primers for TCR Vbeta segments and 13 reverse primers for TCR Jbeta segments was used. TCRdb mirrors the immuneACCESS table, restricted to in-frame sequences. Some clones are absent from its copies; in checked studies, under half trace to an unresolved V gene, and the reason for the others is unknown. The sample has some 270,000 clones on record, about 93% of them singletons. Jointly, the top ten make up about 1.7% of the sample. Source material: PBMCs. The origin of the receptors is a girl aged 2-10 years in good health and CMV-seronegative.

This rearrangement joins TRBV15 to TRBJ1-3, with D unclear. The V end was cut by 0 bases, the J end by 0 bases, with 12 bases between. The germline CDR1 and CDR2 sequences are LNHNV and YYDKDF (reference sequence). The CDR3 has 17 residues. The CDR3 nucleotides read TGTGCCACCAGCAGAGATTTGGAGGCAGACTCTGGAAACACCATATATTTT. It is translated as CATSRDLEADSGNTIYF.

The rearrangement uses TRBV7-9 and TRBJ2-3; TRBD2 might be the D (5 bases). V gave up 3 bases and J gave up 0 bases, with 10 bases separating them. Per germline, CDR1 SEHNR and CDR2 FQNEAQ (reference sequence). This CDR3 contains 15 residues. Written as DNA, the CDR3 is TGTGCCAGCAGCTTTCTGGGAGCTAGCACAGATACGCAGTATTTT. Its translation is CASSFLGASTDTQYF. Using reference TRBV7-9 and TRBJ2-3 for the parts outside the CDR3, the full variable domain is DTGVSQNPRHKITKRGQNVTFRCDPISEHNRLYWYRQTLGQGPEFLTYFQNEAQLEKSRLLSDRFSAERPKGSFSTLEIQRTEQGDSAMYLCASSFLGASTDTQYFGPGTRLTVL.

The V gene is TRBV19, the J gene TRBJ2-7; TRBD1 matches 7 bases. Per the germline V gene, CDR1 is LNHDA and CDR2 is SQIVND (reference sequence). The CDR3 is made up of 13 amino acids. The V gene end was trimmed by 7 bases and the J gene end by 3 bases; junction bases not matched to a gene: 6. CDR3 amino acids: CASKPGGNYEQYF. CDR3 in DNA: TGTGCCAGTAAGCCAGGGGGAAACTACGAGCAGTACTTC.

The V call is TRBV25-1, the J call TRBJ2-7, with D possibly TRBD2 on 6 matching bases. Germline V gene data show CDR1 as MGHDK and CDR2 as SYGVNS. The CDR3 has 16 residues. Trimming removed 1 base from V and 4 bases from J, with 17 bases in between. The CDR3 DNA sequence: TGTGCCAGCAGTGAATCGGGGGTGGCGGTAGGATACGAGCAGTACTTC. It specifies CASSESGVAVGYEQYF.

The V and J genes are TRBV5-6 and TRBJ2-4; TRBD2 is a possible D gene (5 bases). Per germline, CDR1 SGHDT and CDR2 YYEEEE. The V end lost 4 bases, the J end lost 0 bases, and 8 bases lay between the germline ends. This CDR3 contains 14 residues. CDR3 sequence: CASSLDLAKNIQYF. The CDR3 DNA is TGTGCCAGCAGCCTGGACTTAGCCAAAAACATTCAGTACTTC.

The chain couples TRBV10-3 to TRBJ2-1, with 13 bases matching TRBD2. This CDR3 region has 17 residues. The V gene end was trimmed by 6 bases and the J gene end by 1 base; junction bases not matched to a gene: 6. In germline, CDR1 is ENHRY, CDR2 SYGVKD. The chain's CDR3 is CAIRGLAGNRSYNEQFF. For the CDR3, the DNA is TGTGCCATCAGGGGACTAGCGGGAAACAGGTCCTACAATGAGCAGTTCTTC.

The chain uses TRBV5-1 and TRBJ2-5; weak D call: TRBD1 (5 bases). Looked up from germline, CDR1 is SGHRS and CDR2 is YFSETQ. The CDR3 has 14 residues. The V and J ends lost 0 bases and 2 bases respectively, with 8 bases between them. The CDR3 protein is CASSLGQIQETQYF. The DNA of the CDR3 is TGCGCCAGCAGCTTGGGACAGATACAAGAGACCCAGTACTTC.

The CDR3 nucleotides are TGTGCCAGCTCACCAGGCCTTAACACTGAAGCTTTCTTT. Protein: CASSPGLNTEAFF. This chain links TRBV18 with TRBJ1-1, with no clear D. Germline loops: CDR1 KGHSH, CDR2 LQKENI. The length of the CDR3 is 13 residues. The V and J ends lost 2 bases and 2 bases respectively, with 6 bases between them. Looking up the rest from reference TRBV18 and TRBJ1-1 gives the full variable domain: NAGVMQNPRHLVRRRGQEARLRCSPMKGHSHVYWYRQLPEEGLKFMVYLQKENIIDESGMPKERFSAEFPKEGPSILRIQQVVRGDSAAYFCASSPGLNTEAFFGQGTRLTVV.

The rearrangement uses TRBV7-2 and TRBJ1-3, with a possible D match to TRBD1 (6 bases). This CDR3 has 14 residues. Trimming removed 5 bases at V and 2 bases at J, with 10 bases between. Germline CDR1 SGHTA, CDR2 FQGNSA. The CDR3 DNA is TGTGCCAGCAGCCCTCAGGGGACTGGAAACACCATATATTTT. Encoded protein: CASSPQGTGNTIYF.

V usage is TRBV5-4 and J usage is TRBJ2-1, with 7 bases lining up with TRBD2. Germline V gene lookup returns CDR1 SGHNT and CDR2 YYREEE (reference sequence). The CDR3 spans 15 residues. J was trimmed by 6 bases and V by 2 bases; bases with no gene match: 8. The CDR3 DNA reads as TGTGCCAGCAGCTTTGGGACTATGAATGGCAATGAGCAGTTCTTC. Encoded protein: CASSFGTMNGNEQFF. Variable domain in full (rest from reference TRBV5-4 and TRBJ2-1): ETGVTQSPTHLIKTRGQQVTLRCSSQSGHNTVSWYQQALGQGPQFIFQYYREEENGRGNFPPRFSGLQFPNYSSELNVNALELDDSALYLCASSFGTMNGNEQFFGPGTRLTVL.

The chain uses TRBV4-1 and TRBJ2-7; TRBD2 might be the D (6 bases). CDR1 MGHRA and CDR2 YSYEKL come from the germline V gene. The CDR3 length is 15 residues. The V and J ends lost 0 bases and 2 bases respectively, with 11 bases between them. CDR3 sequence reads: CASSQDPGETYEQYF. The CDR3 nucleotides are TGCGCCAGCAGCCAAGACCCGGGGGAGACCTACGAGCAGTACTTC.

The chain has TRBV13 and TRBJ2-3; the match to TRBD2 covers 7 bases. The CDR3 sequence is 13 residues long. The trim removed 3 bases at V and 5 bases at J, leaving 2 bases unmatched. Germline CDR1 reads PRHDT; CDR2 reads FYEKMQ (reference sequence). Here the CDR3 reads CASSFGRQDTQYF. In DNA form, the CDR3 reads TGTGCCAGCAGCTTCGGGAGGCAAGATACGCAGTATTTT.

The CDR3 DNA sequence: TGTGCCAGCAGTGGGGGACAGGGTGAAGGCTACACCTTC. Its protein is CASSGGQGEGYTF. The chain employs TRBV2 and TRBJ1-2, with 9 positions matching TRBD1. This CDR3 contains 13 residues. The ends lost 4 bases at V and 8 bases at J; junction bases unmatched: 5. Per the germline V gene, CDR1 is SNHLY and CDR2 is FYNNEI.

This sequence joins TRBV28 and TRBJ1-2, with a tentative D call TRBD1 (6 bases). The CDR3 sequence is 12 residues long. Germline V lookup: CDR1 MDHEN, CDR2 SYDVKM. V was pared by 7 bases and J by 7 bases, with 13 bases between. Here the CDR3 reads CASTPGAGGYTF. The CDR3, as DNA: TGTGCCAGCACCCCAGGGGCGGGTGGCTACACCTTC.

The rearrangement uses TRBV7-9 and TRBJ2-7, with D perhaps TRBD1 (5 bases). V was shortened by 1 base and J by 1 base, with 11 bases between the two germline ends. Germline values: CDR1 SEHNR, CDR2 FQNEAQ (reference sequence). This CDR3 is 15 amino acids long. The CDR3 bases are TGTGCCAGCAGCTTAGGCCAGGGTGGATCCTACGAGCAGTACTTC. Protein product: CASSLGQGGSYEQYF.

The chain recombines TRBV15 with TRBJ2-3, with TRBD1 identical over 11 bases. The germline V gene encodes CDR1 LNHNV and CDR2 YYDKDF (reference sequence). The CDR3 length is 17 residues. After removal of 2 bases from V and 2 bases from J, the junction contained 6 bases not matched to a gene. CDR3 DNA sequence: TGTGCCACCAGCAGACTTGGACAGGGGGCCAACACAGATACGCAGTATTTT. Amino acids: CATSRLGQGANTDTQYF.

The chain is built from TRBV28 and TRBJ1-2, with D possibly being TRBD1 (5 bases). The CDR3 extends over 14 amino acids. V gave up 3 bases and J gave up 8 bases, with 16 bases separating them. Germline CDR1 MDHEN, CDR2 SYDVKM. CDR3 loop: CASSFARVTMGYTF. The CDR3 DNA sequence: TGTGCCAGCAGTTTCGCCAGGGTAACTATGGGCTACACCTTC.

This rearrangement joins TRBV27 to TRBJ1-1, with TRBD1 matching over 8 bases. Germline trimming cut 5 bases from V and 7 bases from J; bases unmatched to any gene: 9. Germline CDR1 reads MNHEY; CDR2 reads SMNVEV (reference sequence). The CDR3 runs 14 residues. For the CDR3, the DNA is TGTGCCAGCAGTGAACTGGACAGGGCTTATGAAGCTTTCTTT. Translated, it gives CASSELDRAYEAFF.

The chain couples TRBV29-1 to TRBJ1-3, with 9 bases aligning to TRBD1. The V and J ends lost 6 bases and 2 bases, in that order; junction bases with no gene match: 5. The CDR3 sequence is 14 residues long. CDR1 and CDR2 from the germline V gene are SQVTM and ANQGSEA. CDR3 sequence: CSVDGTGTGNTIYF. CDR3 in DNA: TGCAGCGTGGACGGGACAGGGACTGGAAACACCATATATTTT.

This chain uses TRBV4-1 with TRBJ2-3; 13 positions agree with TRBD2. Germline CDR1 reads MGHRA; CDR2 reads YSYEKL. There are 16 residues in the CDR3. With 3 bases clipped from V and 2 bases from J, the junction kept 2 bases outside the gene matches. The CDR3 loop is CASSQGTSGTTDTQYF. CDR3 DNA: TGCGCCAGCAGCCAGGGGACTAGCGGGACCACAGATACGCAGTATTTT.

The V gene is TRBV9, the J gene TRBJ2-1; TRBD2 matches at 7 bases. The V gene's germline CDR1 is SGDLS and CDR2 YYNGEE. There are 20 residues in the CDR3. V shed 0 bases, J shed 2 bases, and the junction held 17 bases outside the gene matches. In nucleotides, the CDR3 is TGTGCCAGCAGCGTAGGCAGCGGGGTACTGACCTGGAGGGCCTACAATGAGCAGTTCTTC. It specifies CASSVGSGVLTWRAYNEQFF. Filled out from reference TRBV9 and TRBJ2-1, the complete variable domain reads DSGVTQTPKHLITATGQRVTLRCSPRSGDLSVYWYQQSLDQGLQFLIQYYNGEERAKGNILERFSAQQFPDLHSELNLSSLELGDSALYFCASSVGSGVLTWRAYNEQFFGPGTRLTVL.